These 29 T cell receptor beta chains were sequenced from one sample in a study of cytomegalovirus exposure and HLA in healthy donors. A multiplex PCR was run with 60 Vbeta primers and 13 Jbeta primers. Clones were read by immunoSEQ multiplex PCR, and TCRdb kept only the in-frame ones, dropping some. The sample lists about 100,000 clones, about 75% seen once, with 13% to 15% in the top ten. The sequenced sample was PBMCs. The receptors were sampled from a male donor in good health and CMV-seropositive.

This clone has a handful of counts. The identical CDR3 is also encoded by other nucleotide sequences in the sample. This chain connects TRBV9 to TRBJ2-1; D gene unclear. The CDR3 is made up of 13 amino acids. V lost 0 bases and J lost 4, with 5 bases in between. Germline values: CDR1 SGDLS, CDR2 YYNGEE. CDR3 DNA sequence: TGTGCCAGCAGCGTAGGCGAATACAATGAGCAGTTCTTC. Protein product: CASSVGEYNEQFF. The full variable domain, rest sourced from reference TRBV9 and TRBJ2-1, is DSGVTQTPKHLITATGQRVTLRCSPRSGDLSVYWYQQSLDQGLQFLIQYYNGEERAKGNILERFSAQQFPDLHSELNLSSLELGDSALYFCASSVGEYNEQFFGPGTRLTVL.

The chain has TRBV13 and TRBJ2-3, with D perhaps TRBD2 (7 bases). Per the germline V gene, CDR1 is PRHDT and CDR2 is FYEKMQ (reference sequence). The CDR3 spans 16 residues. Trimming took 5 bases from V and 2 from J, leaving 17 bases between them. CDR3 DNA: TGTGCCAGCAGCCTTATCCGGCGGGGGCCCACAGATACGCAGTATTTT. Its translation: CASSLIRRGPTDTQYF.

The J gene is TRBJ2-2, the V gene TRBV7-2; D uncertain. V shed 0 bases and J shed 6 bases, with 8 bases lying between them. This CDR3 contains 14 residues. CDR1 is SGHTA, CDR2 FQGNSA, per germline. The CDR3 DNA follows: TGTGCCAGCAGCTTAGCGGGCATATCCGGGGAGCTGTTTTTT. Protein sequence: CASSLAGISGELFF.

The V call is TRBV2, the J call TRBJ2-5, with 8 bases matching TRBD1. The end of the DNA fits TRBJ2-7 better, so the J call may be wrong. The CDR3 sequence is 13 residues long. In germline, CDR1 is SNHLY, CDR2 FYNNEI. The CDR3 reads CASSVGQGYEQYF. The DNA of the CDR3 is TGTGCCAGCAGTGTAGGACAGGGTTACGAGCAGTACTTC.

This sequence joins TRBV7-6 and TRBJ2-7; no clear D gene. V was clipped by 1 base and J by 3 bases, with 13 bases between them. Germline lookup yields CDR1 SGHVS and CDR2 FNYEAQ. CDR3 length equals 15 residues. CDR3 sequence (DNA): TGTGCCAGCAGCTTAGGGGCACAGACGTTCTACGAGCAGTACTTC. Its translation is CASSLGAQTFYEQYF.

Remarks on this clone: Other DNA sequences from this sample encode an identical CDR3 as well. The chain links TRBV4-3 to TRBJ2-5, with 8 bases aligning to TRBD1. The CDR3 runs 15 residues. V lost 3 bases to trimming and J lost 1 base; unmatched junction nucleotides: 4. Germline-derived CDR1 and CDR2 are LGHNA and YSLEER. The CDR3 spells CASSQNGQGQETQYF. The CDR3 nucleotides read TGCGCCAGCAGCCAGAATGGACAGGGCCAAGAGACCCAGTACTTC.

This clone was counted between two and nine times. The rearrangement joins TRBV29-1 to TRBJ2-7; D is perhaps TRBD2 (6 bases). The CDR3 has 14 residues. Germline CDR1 is SQVTM and CDR2 is ANQGSEA. Trimming removed 5 bases from V and 3 bases from J, with 17 bases in between. Here the CDR3 reads CSVRGEAGYYEQYF. The CDR3 DNA reads as TGCAGCGTTCGCGGGGAGGCAGGGTACTACGAGCAGTACTTC.

The table lists this clone with a few counts. V and J are TRBV29-1 and TRBJ2-6, with D uncertain. Germline V lookup: CDR1 SQVTM, CDR2 ANQGSEA. This CDR3 region has 14 residues. Between the trimmed V and J ends, which lost 6 bases and 0 bases, there was a span of 9 bases. In nucleotides, the CDR3 is TGCAGCGTATCGACGGGCTCTGGGGCCAACGTCCTGACTTTC. Translated, it gives CSVSTGSGANVLTF.

The V gene is TRBV7-2, the J gene TRBJ1-5; D uncertain. Trimming left V 1 base short and J 2 bases short, with 12 bases between. Germline V gives CDR1 SGHTA, CDR2 FQGNSA. This CDR3 is 16 amino acids long. CDR3 nucleotide sequence: TGTGCCAGCAGCTTAGTGGGCAGTTCGGGCAATCAGCCCCAGCATTTT. Amino acids: CASSLVGSSGNQPQHF.

This clone has a single count. The chain has TRBV7-8 and TRBJ2-7; 9 nucleotides align to TRBD1. With 3 bases clipped from V and 2 bases from J, the junction kept 5 bases outside the gene matches. Germline CDR1 and CDR2: SGHVS and FQNEAQ. This CDR3 comprises 15 residues. The CDR3 here is CASSFSRTGAYEQYF. The CDR3 nucleotides read TGTGCCAGCAGCTTCTCCCGGACAGGGGCCTACGAGCAGTACTTC. Supplemented by reference TRBV7-8 and TRBJ2-7, the full variable domain reads GAGVSQSPRYKVAKRGQDVALRCDPISGHVSLFWYQQALGQGPEFLTYFQNEAQLDKSGLPSDRFFAERPEGSVSTLKIQRTQQEDSAVYLCASSFSRTGAYEQYFGPGTRLTVT.

This clone has more than one count but fewer than ten. This sequence joins TRBV30 and TRBJ1-6; possibly TRBD1 for D (6 bases). Germline CDR1 GTSNPN, CDR2 SVGIG (reference sequence). The CDR3 is 14 amino acids. The CDR3 DNA is TGTGCTACACGCCAGGGGAGAGGTAATTCACCCCTCCACTTT. Amino acid sequence: CATRQGRGNSPLHF.

Many counts were recorded for this clone. The chain links TRBV5-6 to TRBJ1-1; 8 bases fit TRBD1. CDR1 and CDR2 from the germline V gene are SGHDT and YYEEEE. The CDR3 length is 14 residues. Trimming took 6 bases from V and 0 from J; bases not matched to a gene: 4. The chain's CDR3 is CASTRQGMNTEAFF. The DNA for the CDR3 is TGTGCCAGCACGCGACAGGGGATGAACACTGAAGCTTTCTTT.

This chain uses TRBV9 with TRBJ1-6; tentative D call: TRBD1 (5 bases). V was shortened by 4 bases and J by 8 bases, with 16 bases between the two germline ends. The CDR3 runs to 15 residues. Germline CDR1 reads SGDLS; CDR2 reads YYNGEE. This CDR3 reads CASSPSTALHSPLHF. As DNA, the CDR3 is TGTGCCAGCAGCCCCTCGACAGCCTTGCATTCACCCCTCCACTTT.

V gene TRBV7-2 combines with J gene TRBJ1-2, with D possibly TRBD1 on 5 matching bases. Germline CDR1 is SGHTA and CDR2 is FQGNSA. Trimming stripped 4 bases from V and 4 bases from J, with 10 bases between. The CDR3 covers 13 residues. CDR3 sequence reads: CASSSDSIYGYTF. The CDR3 bases are TGTGCCAGCAGCTCCGACAGTATCTATGGCTACACCTTC.

This chain connects TRBV9 to TRBJ1-1, with 7 nucleotides matching TRBD1. J was trimmed by 6 bases and V by 4 bases; bases with no gene match: 9. CDR1 SGDLS and CDR2 YYNGEE come from the germline V gene. CDR3 length: 14 amino acids. CDR3 residues: CASSSRLQGSEAFF. The CDR3 DNA is TGTGCCAGCAGCTCACGACTACAGGGGTCTGAAGCTTTCTTT. Drawing the rest from reference TRBV9 and TRBJ1-1, the complete variable domain is DSGVTQTPKHLITATGQRVTLRCSPRSGDLSVYWYQQSLDQGLQFLIQYYNGEERAKGNILERFSAQQFPDLHSELNLSSLELGDSALYFCASSSRLQGSEAFFGQGTRLTVV.

The V and J genes are TRBV5-4 and TRBJ1-1; D is perhaps TRBD1 (5 bases). The CDR3 sequence is 14 residues long. Trimming removed 4 bases from V and 5 bases from J, with 15 bases in between. The germline CDR1 and CDR2 sequences are SGHNT and YYREEE (reference sequence). DNA for the CDR3: TGTGCCAGCAGCCCTGGGACTGCGGGAACTGAAGCTTTCTTT. It yields the protein CASSPGTAGTEAFF. The full variable domain, completed using reference TRBV5-4 and TRBJ1-1, is ETGVTQSPTHLIKTRGQQVTLRCSSQSGHNTVSWYQQALGQGPQFIFQYYREEENGRGNFPPRFSGLQFPNYSSELNVNALELDDSALYLCASSPGTAGTEAFFGQGTRLTVV.

The chain joins TRBV6-1 to TRBJ1-5; a possible D gene is TRBD1 (6 bases). The CDR3 length is 12 residues. Trimming took off 5 bases at V and 7 bases at J, with 9 bases between the two ends. The germline V gene has CDR1 MNHNS and CDR2 SASEGT. CDR3 bases: TGTGCCAGCAGTTCACAGGGCCAGCCCCAGCATTTT. Residues: CASSSQGQPQHF.

The chain couples TRBV11-2 to TRBJ1-1, with 10 bases that match TRBD1. In germline, CDR1 is SGHAT, CDR2 FQNNGV. CDR3 length equals 17 residues. Trimming took 7 bases from V and 5 from J; bases not matched to a gene: 16. The chain's CDR3 is CASTEINWTGGGTEAFF. The CDR3, as DNA: TGTGCCAGCACCGAAATTAATTGGACAGGGGGAGGTACTGAAGCTTTCTTT. Drawing the rest from reference TRBV11-2 and TRBJ1-1, the complete variable domain is EAGVAQSPRYKIIEKRQSVAFWCNPISGHATLYWYQQILGQGPKLLIQFQNNGVVDDSQLPKDRFSAERLKGVDSTLKIQPAKLEDSAVYLCASTEINWTGGGTEAFFGQGTRLTVV.

The sample holds one count of this clone. The chain links TRBV2 to TRBJ1-4; TRBD1 agrees at 12 bases. CDR1 and CDR2 from the germline V gene are SNHLY and FYNNEI. With 0 bases clipped from V and 5 bases from J, the junction kept 4 bases outside the gene matches. The CDR3 is made up of 17 amino acids. Written as DNA, the CDR3 is TGTGCCAGCAGTGAAGCTAGAGGGACAGGGGGCAATGAAAAACTGTTTTTT. It specifies CASSEARGTGGNEKLFF.

The chain joins TRBV7-6 to TRBJ2-1, with 8 bases lining up with TRBD1. Germline V gives CDR1 SGHVS, CDR2 FNYEAQ. Trimming removed 1 base from V and 8 bases from J; junction bases left unmatched: 7. The CDR3 consists of 15 residues. The CDR3 nucleotides are TGTGCCAGCAGCTTAGGTGGACAGGGTTTCCATGAGCAGTTCTTC. This sequence encodes CASSLGGQGFHEQFF.

This chain joins TRBV28 and TRBJ1-1; D is perhaps TRBD1 (6 bases). CDR1 is MDHEN, CDR2 SYDVKM, per germline. V gave up 1 base and J gave up 4 bases, with 10 bases separating them. The CDR3 loop spans 14 amino acids. The DNA for the CDR3 is TGTGCCAGCAGTTTATTACGGGGGGCCACTGAAGCTTTCTTT. Protein: CASSLLRGATEAFF.

This clone was observed once. This chain uses TRBV5-1 with TRBJ2-5, with 10 bases lining up with TRBD2. Trimming cost V 0 bases and J 5 bases; bases outside gene matches: 7. The germline V gene has CDR1 SGHRS and CDR2 YFSETQ. CDR3 size: 16 residues. Here the CDR3 DNA reads TGCGCCAGCAGCTTGGGTGCTAGCGGGGGTGGCGAGACCCAGTACTTC. Protein: CASSLGASGGGETQYF.

This clone is a singleton in its sample. The chain joins TRBV2 to TRBJ1-2; 7 bases are shared with TRBD1. CDR1 and CDR2 from the germline V gene are SNHLY and FYNNEI. This CDR3 has 13 amino acids. Trimming at V came to 5 bases and at J to 4 bases, leaving 4 bases not matched to a gene. The CDR3 coding sequence is TGTGCCAGCAGTTCCCAGGGGGGCTATGGCTACACCTTC. Protein product: CASSSQGGYGYTF. Together with reference TRBV2 and TRBJ1-2, the CDR3 gives the full variable domain: EPEVTQTPSHQVTQMGQEVILRCVPISNHLYFYWYRQILGQKVEFLVSFYNNEISEKSEIFDDQFSVERPDGSNFTLKIRSTKLEDSAMYFCASSSQGGYGYTFGSGTRLTVV.

The chain employs TRBV7-2 and TRBJ2-2, with 9 positions matching TRBD2. J gave up 0 bases and V 4 bases, and 9 bases lay outside the gene matches. The germline CDR1 and CDR2 sequences are SGHTA and FQGNSA. The CDR3 is 18 residues long. This CDR3 reads CASSSPEGLAANTGELFF. DNA of the CDR3: TGTGCCAGCAGCTCCCCCGAGGGACTAGCAGCGAACACCGGGGAGCTGTTTTTT.

V gene TRBV15 combines with J gene TRBJ2-5; weak D call: TRBD2 (7 bases). CDR3 length: 14 residues. V was pared by 5 bases and J by 5 bases, with 15 bases between. The germline V gene has CDR1 LNHNV and CDR2 YYDKDF (reference sequence). The CDR3 region has the DNA TGTGCCACCAGCGGGGGGGCGGGTAAGGAGACCCAGTACTTC. Protein product: CATSGGAGKETQYF. Variable domain in full (rest from reference TRBV15 and TRBJ2-5): DAMVIQNPRYQVTQFGKPVTLSCSQTLNHNVMYWYQQKSSQAPKLLFHYYDKDFNNEADTPDNFQSRRPNTSFCFLDIRSPGLGDTAMYLCATSGGAGKETQYFGPGTRLLVL.

CDR3 protein: CASSLGGAVTEAFF. As DNA, the CDR3 is TGCGCCAGCAGCTTAGGGGGCGCGGTCACTGAAGCTTTCTTT. The rearrangement uses TRBV5-1 and TRBJ1-1, with TRBD1 identical over 7 bases. The germline gives CDR1 SGHRS, CDR2 YFSETQ. The V and J ends lost 2 bases and 4 bases, in that order; junction bases with no gene match: 5. CDR3 length equals 14 residues.

This chain joins TRBV27 and TRBJ2-5; TRBD2 matches 9 bases. The junction had 10 bases not matched to a gene; V was cut back by 5 bases and J by 3 bases. The CDR3 spans 16 residues. The V gene's germline CDR1 is MNHEY and CDR2 SMNVEV (reference sequence). CDR3 nucleotide sequence: TGTGCCAGCAGTACCTACGGGGTAGCGGGGGAAGAGACCCAGTACTTC. It is translated as CASSTYGVAGEETQYF.

This clone was seen more than once but under ten times. V gene TRBV27 combines with J gene TRBJ2-5, with D unresolved. The CDR3 totals 15 residues. Germline V CDR1 and CDR2: MNHEY, SMNVEV (reference sequence). Trimming removed 0 bases at V and 5 bases at J, with 13 bases between. CDR3: CASSLSRVTRETQYF. CDR3 sequence (DNA): TGTGCCAGCAGTTTATCCCGGGTTACCCGGGAGACCCAGTACTTC.

This clone was seen a single time. This chain uses TRBV5-1 with TRBJ2-3, with 7 bases identical to TRBD2. The CDR3 length is 16 residues. With V trimmed by 0 bases and J by 0 bases, 4 bases remained unmatched. Germline CDR1 and CDR2: SGHRS and YFSETQ. The CDR3 DNA is TGCGCCAGCAGCTTGGGAGCGGGGACTAGCACAGATACGCAGTATTTT. Amino acid sequence: CASSLGAGTSTDTQYF. The full variable domain, in which reference TRBV5-1 and TRBJ2-3 provide the parts outside the CDR3, is KAGVTQTPRYLIKTRGQQVTLSCSPISGHRSVSWYQQTPGQGLQFLFEYFSETQRNKGNFPGRFSGRQFSNSRSEMNVSTLELGDSALYLCASSLGAGTSTDTQYFGPGTRLTVL.